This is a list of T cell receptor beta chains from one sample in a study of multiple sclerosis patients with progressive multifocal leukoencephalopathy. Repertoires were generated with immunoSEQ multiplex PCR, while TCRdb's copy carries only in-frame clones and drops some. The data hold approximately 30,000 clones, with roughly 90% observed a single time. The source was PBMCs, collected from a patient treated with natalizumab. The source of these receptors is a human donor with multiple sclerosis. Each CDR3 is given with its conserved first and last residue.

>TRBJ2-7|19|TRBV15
CATSRVLGYGTGNSYEQYF
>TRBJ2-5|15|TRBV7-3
CASSLAGGAMAAQYF
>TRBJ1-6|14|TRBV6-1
CASSQDRVISPLHF
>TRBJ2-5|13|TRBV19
CASSIGLQGTQYF
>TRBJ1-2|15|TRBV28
CASTLGGRERYGYTF
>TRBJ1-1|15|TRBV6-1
CASSEEGTPSTEAFF
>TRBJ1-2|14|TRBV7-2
CASSSGRANYGYTF
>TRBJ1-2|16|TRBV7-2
CASSPGQGARGYGHTF
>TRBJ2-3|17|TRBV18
CASSPRPDSLWADTQYF
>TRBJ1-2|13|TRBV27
CASSFGRNYGYTF
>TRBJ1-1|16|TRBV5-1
CASSRRVGQGSPEAFF
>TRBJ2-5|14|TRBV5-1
CASSPGPLQETQYF
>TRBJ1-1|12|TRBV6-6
CASTRDRRSAFF
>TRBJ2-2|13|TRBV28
CASSLGGTGELFF
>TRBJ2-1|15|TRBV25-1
CASSPGTSDYNEQFF
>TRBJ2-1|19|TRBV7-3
CASSLRGGGPLPLYNEQFF
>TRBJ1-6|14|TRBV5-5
CASSLHRDDSPLHF
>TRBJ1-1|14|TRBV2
CASRGAELNTEAFF
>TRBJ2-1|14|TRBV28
CASSLGVSPNEQFF
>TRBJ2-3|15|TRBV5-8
CASSYRGRVIDTQYF
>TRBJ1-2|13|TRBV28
CASSSGGSYGYTF
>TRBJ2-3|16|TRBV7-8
CASSLVERIITDTQYF
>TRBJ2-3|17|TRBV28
CASSLLSEGISTDTQYF
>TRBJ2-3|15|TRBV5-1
CASSSRGGLTDTQYF
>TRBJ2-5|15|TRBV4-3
CASSQAGGRSETQYF
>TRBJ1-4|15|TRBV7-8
CASSLRGNPNEKLFF
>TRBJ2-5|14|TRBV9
CASSPPDPRKTQHF
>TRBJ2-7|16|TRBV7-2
CASSWVSGGFPYEQYF
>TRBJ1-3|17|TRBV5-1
CASSFGDGDYSGNTIYF
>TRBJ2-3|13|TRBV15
CATSKGGADTQYF
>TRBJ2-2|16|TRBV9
CASSFSGGPHTGELFF
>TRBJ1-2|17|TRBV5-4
CASSSPVIGGAHYGYTF
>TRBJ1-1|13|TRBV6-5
CASSPRQGGEAFF
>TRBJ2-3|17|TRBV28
CASSFRCRGWRTDTQYF
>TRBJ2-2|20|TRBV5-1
CASSLRGQMTSGANTGELFF
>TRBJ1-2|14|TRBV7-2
CASSSDRVGYGYTF
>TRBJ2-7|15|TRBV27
CASSSPRARGDEQYF
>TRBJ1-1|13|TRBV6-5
CASSLEAITEAFF
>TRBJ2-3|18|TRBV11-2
CASSSEGQARKHTDTQYF
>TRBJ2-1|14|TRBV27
CASARAGFWEEQFF
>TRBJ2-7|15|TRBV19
CASSMYAGGSYEQYF